The 17 T cell receptor beta chains listed next were all sequenced from one sample in a study of identical twins' blood T cells. Each CDR3 protein gets one entry after TCRdb re-called the 5' RACE reads with MiXCR. There are a few hundred thousand distinct CDR3 sequences in the sample; roughly 30% occur only once, and more than 5.5% lies in the top ten. Sample: PBMCs. Source of these receptors: a woman aged 18 to 55 in good health.

This clonotype was detected only once. The genes are TRBV5-1 and TRBJ2-3, with D tentatively TRBD2 (6 bases). V lost 8 bases, J lost 7 bases, and 20 bases lay in between. Germline CDR1 SGHRS, CDR2 YFSETQ. CDR3 length: 14 amino acids. CDR3 DNA sequence: TGCGCCAGTCAGGACTACCGATGGGCATATACGCAGTATTTT. Residues: CASQDYRWAYTQYF.

This clonotype was detected ten times or more. The chain is built from TRBV12-3 or TRBV12-4 and TRBJ2-7; D uncertain. The V gene lost 4 bases and the J gene lost 3 bases, with 4 bases spanning the gap. The CDR3 covers 11 residues. The CDR3 DNA sequence: TGTGCCAGCAGTTCCTTCTACGAGCAGTACTTC. Translating gives CASSSFYEQYF.

This clonotype was found a few times. This chain connects TRBV28 to TRBJ2-4; no firm D call. V lost 4 bases to trimming and J lost 3 bases, with 13 bases between them. This CDR3 has 15 residues. The germline gives CDR1 MDHEN, CDR2 SYDVKM. The DNA for the CDR3 is TGTGCCAGCAGTTCCCTGGCTGGTGGCAAAAACATTCAGTACTTC. Residues: CASSSLAGGKNIQYF.

Remarks on this clonotype: Germline is not matched at one junction end, which may reflect a read error. The genes are TRBV6-5 and TRBJ1-5, with D hard to call. In germline, CDR1 is MNHEY, CDR2 SVGAGI. The CDR3 has 13 amino acids. The CDR3, as DNA: TGTGCCAGCAGTTATGGTAGCAATAAGCCCCAGCATTTT. Its protein is CASSYGSNKPQHF.

The chain combines TRBV12-5 with TRBJ2-7; no reliable D call. The CDR3 length is 13 residues. Germline CDR1 reads LGHNT; CDR2 reads FRNRAP. Between the trimmed V and J ends, which lost 5 bases and 3 bases, there was a span of 11 bases. Here the CDR3 reads CASGLQRGYEQYF. The CDR3 DNA is TGTGCTAGTGGTCTCCAGAGAGGCTACGAGCAGTACTTC.

This clonotype was counted only a few times. The gene calls are TRBV7-6 and TRBJ1-1; D is unresolved. CDR3 length equals 14 residues. V was shortened by 2 bases and J by 5 bases, with 12 bases between the two germline ends. CDR1 is SGHVS, CDR2 FNYEAQ, per germline. CDR3 coding DNA: TGTGCCAGCAGCTTACGTAGGTGGAAAACTGAAGCTTTCTTT. It codes for CASSLRRWKTEAFF. Full variable domain (outside the CDR3, taken from reference TRBV7-6 and TRBJ1-1): GAGVSQSPRYKVTKRGQDVALRCDPISGHVSLYWYRQALGQGPEFLTYFNYEAQQDKSGLPNDRFSAERPEGSISTLTIQRTEQRDSAMYRCASSLRRWKTEAFFGQGTRLTVV.

This clonotype was observed a handful of times. J is TRBJ2-7 and V is TRBV10-2; 7 nucleotides agree with TRBD1. The V gene end was trimmed by 7 bases and the J gene end by 0 bases; junction bases not matched to a gene: 9. CDR1 WSHSY and CDR2 SAAADI come from the germline V gene. The CDR3 extends over 15 amino acids. The CDR3 DNA is TGCGCCAGCATCGCGACAGGGACCAACTCCTACGAGCAGTACTTC. The encoded protein is CASIATGTNSYEQYF.

The table lists this clonotype with many counts. The chain joins TRBV27 to TRBJ1-1; a possible D gene is TRBD1 (5 bases). This CDR3 is built from 14 residues. V was cut by 2 bases and J by 1 base, with 8 bases left in between. Germline loops: CDR1 MNHEY, CDR2 SMNVEV (reference sequence). The CDR3: CASSLRGGNTEAFF. The DNA of the CDR3 is TGTGCCAGCAGTTTACGGGGGGGGAACACTGAAGCTTTCTTT.

This clonotype was seen only a few times. The J gene is TRBJ2-1, the V gene TRBV29-1, with D tentatively TRBD1 or TRBD2 (5 bases each). The germline V and J ends were trimmed by 6 bases and 6 bases, with 21 bases remaining between them. CDR1 is SQVTM and CDR2 is ANQGSEA in the germline V gene. The CDR3 is 15 amino acids. Written as DNA, the CDR3 is TGCAGCGTGAGAGGGACGGCTGTACGTTCCAATGAGCAGTTCTTC. It yields the protein CSVRGTAVRSNEQFF.

The sample holds a few counts of this clonotype. The chain carries TRBV19 and TRBJ1-5; D gene uncertain. CDR3 length: 15 residues. CDR1 is LNHDA, CDR2 SQIVND, per germline (reference sequence). V gave up 3 bases and J gave up 3 bases, with 12 bases separating them. The CDR3 region is CASSIGQASNQPQHF. The CDR3 bases are TGTGCCAGTAGTATCGGCCAGGCCTCCAATCAGCCCCAGCATTTT.

This clonotype has only a few counts. The rearrangement links TRBV7-9 to TRBJ2-7; perhaps D is TRBD1 or TRBD2 (5 bases each). V lost 4 bases to trimming and J lost 2 bases, with 12 bases between them. This CDR3 comprises 14 residues. From germline, CDR1 is SEHNR and CDR2 FQNEAQ (reference sequence). The CDR3 loop reads CASSSWDVPYEQYF. The CDR3 coding sequence is TGTGCCAGCAGCTCATGGGACGTCCCCTACGAGCAGTACTTC. The variable domain in full, completed from reference TRBV7-9 and TRBJ2-7, reads DTGVSQNPRHKITKRGQNVTFRCDPISEHNRLYWYRQTLGQGPEFLTYFQNEAQLEKSRLLSDRFSAERPKGSFSTLEIQRTEQGDSAMYLCASSSWDVPYEQYFGPGTRLTVT.

The table lists this clonotype with a few counts. This rearrangement joins TRBV9 to TRBJ1-2; unclear D gene. Germline CDR1 and CDR2: SGDLS and YYNGEE. With 1 base removed from V and 4 bases from J, the gap between germline ends came to 8 bases. The CDR3 runs 13 residues. For the CDR3, the DNA is TGTGCCAGCAGCGTACGGGAAGGCTATGGCTACACCTTC. This translates into CASSVREGYGYTF.

The genes are TRBV15 and TRBJ2-2; no definite D call. Germline assignment: CDR1 LNHNV and CDR2 YYDKDF (reference sequence). The CDR3 is 13 residues long. The germline V and J ends were trimmed by 8 bases and 3 bases, with 10 bases remaining between them. The DNA of the CDR3 is TGTGCCACCCGAGAAGTACACACCGGGGAGCTGTTTTTT. Encoded protein: CATREVHTGELFF.

CDR3 residues: CASSIREVSYEQYF. The CDR3 DNA follows: TGTGCCAGCAGTATACGGGAAGTATCCTACGAGCAGTACTTC. The V call is TRBV12-3 or TRBV12-4, the J call TRBJ2-7, with D tentatively TRBD2 (5 bases). V lost 5 bases to trimming and J lost 1 base, with 12 bases between them. There are 14 residues in the CDR3.

This clonotype was seen many times. The V and J genes are TRBV20-1 and TRBJ2-3; D gene ambiguous. This CDR3 is built from 14 residues. The V gene lost 0 bases and the J gene lost 5 bases, with 12 bases spanning the gap. Germline CDR1 is DFQATT and CDR2 is SNEGSKA (reference sequence). The CDR3 loop reads CSARDPILGDTQYF. CDR3 coding DNA: TGCAGTGCTAGAGATCCGATTTTAGGAGATACGCAGTATTTT.

The chain has TRBV10-3 and TRBJ1-2; TRBD1 is a possible D gene (5 bases). The CDR3 runs to 15 residues. CDR1 is ENHRY and CDR2 is SYGVKD in the germline V gene. Between the trimmed V and J ends, which lost 4 bases and 4 bases, there was a span of 16 bases. CDR3 DNA: TGTGCCATCAGTGGCCGGGACCGGCGATCCTATGGCTACACCTTC. Its translation: CAISGRDRRSYGYTF.

The V call is TRBV19, the J call TRBJ1-1; D is perhaps TRBD1 (6 bases). Germline-derived CDR1 and CDR2 are LNHDA and SQIVND (reference sequence). V was trimmed by 8 bases and J by 6 bases, leaving 34 bases between them. The CDR3 length is 19 residues. The CDR3 nucleotides are TGTGCCAGTGGGGCCCTTATCGGACAGCGGGAGCGTAAGGGCGCTGAAGCTTTCTTT. The encoded protein is CASGALIGQRERKGAEAFF.